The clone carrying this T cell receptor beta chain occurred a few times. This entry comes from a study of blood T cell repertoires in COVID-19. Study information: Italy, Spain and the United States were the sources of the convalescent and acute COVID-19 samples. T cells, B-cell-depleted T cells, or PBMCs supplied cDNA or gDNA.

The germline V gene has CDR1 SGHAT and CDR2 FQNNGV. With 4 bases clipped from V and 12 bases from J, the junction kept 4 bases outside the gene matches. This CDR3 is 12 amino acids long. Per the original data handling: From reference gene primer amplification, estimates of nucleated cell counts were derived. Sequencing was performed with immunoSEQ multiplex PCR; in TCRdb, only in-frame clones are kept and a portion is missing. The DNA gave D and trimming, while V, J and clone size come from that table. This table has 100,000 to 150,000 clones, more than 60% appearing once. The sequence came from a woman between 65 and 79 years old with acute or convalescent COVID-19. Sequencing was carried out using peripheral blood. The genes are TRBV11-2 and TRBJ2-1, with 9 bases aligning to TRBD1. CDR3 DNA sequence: TGTGCCAGCAGCTGGACAGGGGATGGGCAGTTCTTC. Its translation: CASSWTGDGQFF.